This T cell receptor (beta chain) was recorded in a study of T cell responses to AZD1222 COVID-19 vaccine. The V gene's germline CDR1 is SQVTM and CDR2 ANQGSEA. With 6 bases removed from V and 3 bases from J, the gap between germline ends came to 12 bases. The CDR3 contains 12 residues. Using immunoSEQ multiplex PCR, the repertoire was profiled, and TCRdb retains in-frame clones only, with some absent. This sample carries about 140,000 clones, approximately 90% of them seen once, and the ten largest clones take around 1.2%. Sequenced here: peripheral blood, sampled 28 days after the second AZD1222 dose. This sequence joins TRBV29-1 and TRBJ2-7, with a possible D match to TRBD1 (5 bases). The source is an adult who received the AZD1222 COVID-19 vaccine. CDR3 protein: CSVIQGDYEQYF. Written as DNA, the CDR3 is TGCAGCGTAATTCAAGGGGACTACGAGCAGTACTTC.